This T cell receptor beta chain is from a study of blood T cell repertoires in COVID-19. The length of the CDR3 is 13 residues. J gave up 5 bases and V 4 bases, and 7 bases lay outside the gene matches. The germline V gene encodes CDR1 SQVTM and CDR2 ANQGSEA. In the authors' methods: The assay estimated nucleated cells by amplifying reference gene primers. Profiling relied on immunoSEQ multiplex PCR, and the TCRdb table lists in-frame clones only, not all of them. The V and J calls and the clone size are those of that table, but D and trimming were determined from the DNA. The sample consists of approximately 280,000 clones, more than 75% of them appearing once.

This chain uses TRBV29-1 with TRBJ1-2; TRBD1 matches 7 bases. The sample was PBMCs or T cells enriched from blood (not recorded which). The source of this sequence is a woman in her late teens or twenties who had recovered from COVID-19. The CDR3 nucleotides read TGCAGCGTTGTTGACAGGGTAAATTATGGCTACACCTTC. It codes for CSVVDRVNYGYTF. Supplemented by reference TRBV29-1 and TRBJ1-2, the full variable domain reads SAVISQKPSRDICQRGTSLTIQCQVDSQVTMMFWYRQQPGQSLTLIATANQGSEATYESGFVIDKFPISRPNLTFSTLTVSNMSPEDSSIYLCSVVDRVNYGYTFGSGTRLTVV.